Sequencing of this TCR beta chain was carried out in a study of cytomegalovirus exposure and HLA in healthy donors (dated by TCRdb to 2017 to 2019). About the investigation overall: A later analysis indicated that the 90 to 150 validation repertoires were generated on the platform also employed for the roughly 650 repertoires of the first cohort. The study was designed to test whether signatures of past pathogen exposure could be identified by cataloging public T cell receptors. In addition to the first cohort of roughly 670 subjects, a separate validation cohort of under 150 different subjects was used. To predict cytomegalovirus infection status, the study brought together high-throughput TCR immunosequencing, statistical association of individual TCRs with disease status, and machine learning. General findings and caveats noted by the study authors: The classifier was reported to diagnose cytomegalovirus status with high specificity and sensitivity in both the original and validation cohorts. In a later analysis, TCRs clustered in the first cohort were found to also tend to co-occur in the 130 or so validation repertoires, with 90% to 95% of cluster scores above 0. Most TCR sequences were seen in very few donors, while some public TCRs were found in many individuals. A few of the identified cytomegalovirus-associated TCR beta chains were confirmed in vitro to be specific for cytomegalovirus antigens. It was suggested by the authors that the approach could potentially be generalized to other disease states and immunological phenotypes. A later analysis had no HLA typing for the validation cohort, so co-occurrence there was scored across all 120 repertoires. The study gave a list of around 170 TCR beta chains associated with cytomegalovirus.

Libraries came from the immunoSEQ multiplex PCR assay. In the authors' own workflow: A statistical classification framework was built to diagnose cytomegalovirus status from the catalog of TCR beta chain sequences. In its TCRdb copy, this immuneACCESS table keeps in-frame sequences only and misses some clones. Where compared with another copy, unresolved V genes explain less than half of these, and the others have no known cause. The V and J calls and the clone size are those of that table, but D and trimming were determined from the DNA. This sample comprises more than 45,000 clones, 91% of them detected only once. 2.2% of the sample is in the top ten clones. The donors belonged to the validation cohort of about 110 subjects, which was separate from the roughly 670-subject first cohort. Of note for this clone: The antigen this receptor binds is unknown. The sample holds no much larger clone one base away, and base qualities are not on file.

The germline ends are 12 bases apart after V is trimmed by 2 bases and J by 2 bases. The CDR3 contains 16 residues, cysteine and phenylalanine counted. The CDR3 DNA has 48 bases and is translated from base 1. Taken from the germline V gene, the CDR1 and CDR2 loops are SGHVS and FQNEAQ. Sequenced sample: PBMCs. The clonotype comes from a woman aged 25 to 39 in good health and CMV-seronegative. This sequence uses TRBV7-8 and TRBJ2-2; TRBD2 is possibly the D segment (5 matching bases). CDR3 loop: CASSLYPPGNTGELFF. The DNA reads TGTGCCAGCAGCTTATATCCACCGGGAAACACCGGGGAGCTGTTTTTT.